This T cell receptor beta chain was sequenced for a study of technical replicates of blood from a few donors. The CDR3 totals 12 residues. The V end lost 5 bases, the J end lost 5 bases, and 9 bases lay between the germline ends. The germline V gene has CDR1 ENHRY and CDR2 SYGVKD. Measured with immunoSEQ multiplex PCR; TCRdb has only the in-frame clones, and not every one. The table records tens of thousands of clones, roughly 94% of them present only once. The clonotype was recovered from a human donor in good health. Sequencing was done on a sample of T cells isolated from PBMCs. The chain is built from TRBV10-3 and TRBJ2-5, with D maybe TRBD2 (5 bases). CDR3 protein: CAISIGGETQYF. The CDR3 DNA sequence: TGTGCCATCAGTATAGGCGGGGAGACCCAGTACTTC.